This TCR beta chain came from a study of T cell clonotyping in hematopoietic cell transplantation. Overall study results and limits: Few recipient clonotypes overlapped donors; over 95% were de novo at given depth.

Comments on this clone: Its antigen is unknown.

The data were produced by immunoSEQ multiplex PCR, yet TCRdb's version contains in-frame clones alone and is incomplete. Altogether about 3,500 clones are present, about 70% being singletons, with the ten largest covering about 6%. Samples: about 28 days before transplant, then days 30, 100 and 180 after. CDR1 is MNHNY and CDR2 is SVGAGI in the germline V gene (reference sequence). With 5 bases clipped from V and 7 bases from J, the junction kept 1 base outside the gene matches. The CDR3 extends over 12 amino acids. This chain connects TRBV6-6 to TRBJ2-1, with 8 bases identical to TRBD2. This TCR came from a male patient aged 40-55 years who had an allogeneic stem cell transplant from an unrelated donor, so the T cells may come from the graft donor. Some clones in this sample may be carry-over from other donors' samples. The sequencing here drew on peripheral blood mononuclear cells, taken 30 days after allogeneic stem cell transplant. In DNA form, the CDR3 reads TGTGCCAGCAGTAAGCGGGAGAATGAGCAGTTCTTC. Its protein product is CASSKRENEQFF.